The present T cell receptor beta chain was sequenced within a study of cytomegalovirus exposure and HLA in healthy donors. Findings and caveats of the study: Analyses of presence/absence relied on an assumption of roughly uniform sequencing depth across donors.

The CDR3 consists of 16 residues. In germline, CDR1 is SQVTM, CDR2 ANQGSEA. Germline trimming cut 5 bases from V and 3 bases from J; bases unmatched to any gene: 16. PCR involved 60 Vbeta and 13 Jbeta primers. The table came from immunoSEQ multiplex PCR; TCRdb's copy has only in-frame clones and leaves some out. The sample contains 140,000 to 150,000 clones, roughly 78% of which appear only once. About this clone itself: What it recognizes is unknown.

The specimen was PBMCs. This receptor was identified in a female donor in good health and CMV-seronegative. The chain uses TRBV29-1 and TRBJ2-7, with 7 nucleotides matching TRBD1. The CDR3 DNA follows: TGCAGCGTTCGGGGTGGAACAGGGGACCCTTTCTACGAGCAGTACTTC. The encoded protein is CSVRGGTGDPFYEQYF.